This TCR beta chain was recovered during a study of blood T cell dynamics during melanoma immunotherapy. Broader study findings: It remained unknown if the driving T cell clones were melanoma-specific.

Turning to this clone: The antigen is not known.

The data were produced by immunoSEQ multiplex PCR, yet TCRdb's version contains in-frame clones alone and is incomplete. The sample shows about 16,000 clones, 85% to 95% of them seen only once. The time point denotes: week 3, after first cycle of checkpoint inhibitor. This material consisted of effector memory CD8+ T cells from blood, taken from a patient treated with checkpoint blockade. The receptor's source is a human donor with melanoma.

CDR3 nucleotides: TGTGCCAGCAGGGCGACAGGGGGCGAGGCTTTCTTT. This encodes CASRATGGEAFF. The chain recombines TRBV5-6 with TRBJ1-1; 10 bases fit TRBD1. J gave up 11 bases and V 5 bases, and 6 bases lay outside the gene matches. CDR3 size: 12 residues. From germline, CDR1 is SGHDT and CDR2 YYEEEE.